This entry concerns a single TCR beta chain. Its matching antigen is unknown. Expressed TCRB transcripts got sequenced, as all isolated RNA was reverse transcribed. Using immunoSEQ multiplex PCR, the repertoire was profiled, and TCRdb retains in-frame clones only, with some absent. The sample lists more than 550,000 clones; more than 13% were seen once. This sample is part of a study of beta chain features in type 1 diabetes. Study outcomes and limitations: Shortening of TCRB CDR3s, moderate but significant, appeared in all four CD4+ subsets of Type 1 diabetes patients.

The CDR3 runs to 13 residues. Per germline, CDR1 MNHNY and CDR2 SVGAGI (reference sequence). V shed 10 bases, J shed 9 bases, and the junction held 7 bases outside the gene matches. Donors contributed one heparinised blood draw apiece, averaging around 120 mL. A sort by CD45RO/CCR7/CD25/CD127/CD95/CD27 yielded CD4+ naive, central memory, regulatory and stem cell-like memory cells. Sorted populations all exceeded 98% purity. The sequence derives from a man aged 18 to 35 with type 1 diabetes. Sample: naive CD4+ T cells from blood. The rearrangement links TRBV6-6 to TRBJ2-1; TRBD2 matches at 12 bases. As DNA, the CDR3 is TGTGCCACCCGGACTAGCGGGATCGGTGAGCAGTTCTTC. Translated: CATRTSGIGEQFF.